These T cell receptor beta chains were read from a single sample in a study of naive and memory T cell subsets. TCRdb re-called the UMI-ligation and nested PCR reads with MiXCR, one entry per CDR3 protein. The table records tens of thousands of distinct CDR3 sequences, approximately 10% of them present only once. Sequenced input: naive CD4+ T cells from blood. Receptor source: a human donor in good health. CDR3s include the opening cysteine and the closing phenylalanine or tryptophan. D genes are given only for firm matches. The size entry is marked missing in some rows and otherwise reads once, few, many or a size class.

J,D,V,size,CDR3,DNA
TRBJ1-1,.,TRBV2,many,CASSSDGRRTEAFF,TGTGCCAGCAGCTCCGACGGCCGGAGGACTGAAGCTTTCTTT
TRBJ2-7,.,TRBV6-2/TRBV6-3,.,CASSYQLRAEQYF,TGTGCCAGCAGTTACCAGCTTAGGGCCGAGCAGTACTTC
TRBJ2-7,.,TRBV27,.,CASSLAQGTLYEQYF,TGTGCCAGCAGTTTGGCCCAGGGGACCCTCTACGAGCAGTACTTC
TRBJ2-7,.,TRBV7-9,many,CASSPGLFYEQYF,TGTGCCAGCAGCCCGGGACTGTTCTACGAGCAGTACTTC
TRBJ2-5,.,TRBV10-3,.,CAVAKSSVETQYF,TGTGCCGTGGCGAAGAGTAGTGTCGAGACCCAGTACTTC
TRBJ2-7,TRBD2,TRBV7-3,.,CASSFTSGNYEQYF,TGTGCCAGCAGCTTTACAAGCGGGAACTACGAGCAGTACTTC
TRBJ2-1,TRBD1,TRBV7-9,.,CASSTRTGPNHNEQFF,TGTGCCAGCAGCACAAGGACAGGGCCAAACCACAATGAGCAGTTCTTC
TRBJ2-7,TRBD2,TRBV25-1,few,CASSLAGVRYEQYF,TGTGCCAGCAGTTTGGCGGGAGTCCGCTACGAGCAGTACTTC
TRBJ2-7,.,TRBV15,many,CATSRGPRHSYEQYF,TGTGCCACCAGCAGGGGCCCTCGCCACTCCTACGAGCAGTACTTC
TRBJ2-5,TRBD2,TRBV4-2,.,CASSQGQRGGRGETQYF,TGTGCCAGCAGCCAAGGTCAGCGGGGGGGCCGAGGAGAGACCCAGTACTTC
TRBJ1-1,TRBD1,TRBV7-2,few,CASSLRLNAGGYTEAFF,TGTGCCAGCAGCTTAAGGTTAAATGCAGGGGGGTACACTGAAGCTTTCTTT
TRBJ2-1,TRBD1,TRBV6-2/TRBV6-3,few,CASSYPKPGTENNEQFF,TGTGCCAGCAGTTACCCAAAACCCGGGACAGAGAACAATGAGCAGTTCTTC
TRBJ2-4,.,TRBV3-1,few,CASSPDINIQYF,TGTGCCAGCAGCCCCGACATTAACATTCAGTACTTC
TRBJ1-3,.,TRBV5-1,few,CASKGDSSGNTIYF,TGCGCCAGCAAGGGTGACTCCTCTGGAAACACCATATATTTT
TRBJ2-7,TRBD2,TRBV3-1,.,CASTPGLAQTYEQYF,TGTGCCAGCACACCGGGACTAGCGCAAACCTACGAGCAGTACTTC
TRBJ2-7,TRBD2,TRBV12-3/TRBV12-4,many,CASSHSGGVYEQYF,TGTGCCAGCAGCCACTCGGGGGGGGTCTACGAGCAGTACTTC
TRBJ2-7,.,TRBV4-2,many,CASSPLGSSYEQYF,TGTGCCAGCAGCCCCTTAGGAAGCTCCTACGAGCAGTACTTC
TRBJ2-7,.,TRBV7-3,many,CASSPSATSYEQYF,TGTGCCAGCAGCCCCTCCGCAACCTCCTACGAGCAGTACTTC
TRBJ2-1,.,TRBV7-9,many,CASSLRDLITYNEQFF,TGTGCCAGCAGCTTACGGGACTTAATAACCTACAATGAGCAGTTCTTC
TRBJ1-2,.,TRBV2,few,CASSGGAGGYTF,TGTGCCAGCAGTGGGGGGGCTGGAGGCTACACCTTC
TRBJ2-4,.,TRBV20-1,few,CSARVLQGVDIQYF,TGCAGTGCTAGAGTCTTGCAGGGTGTGGACATTCAGTACTTC
TRBJ2-6,TRBD1,TRBV6-2/TRBV6-3,.,CASSFGQGSSGANVLTF,TGTGCCAGCAGTTTCGGACAGGGAAGCTCTGGGGCCAACGTCCTGACTTTC